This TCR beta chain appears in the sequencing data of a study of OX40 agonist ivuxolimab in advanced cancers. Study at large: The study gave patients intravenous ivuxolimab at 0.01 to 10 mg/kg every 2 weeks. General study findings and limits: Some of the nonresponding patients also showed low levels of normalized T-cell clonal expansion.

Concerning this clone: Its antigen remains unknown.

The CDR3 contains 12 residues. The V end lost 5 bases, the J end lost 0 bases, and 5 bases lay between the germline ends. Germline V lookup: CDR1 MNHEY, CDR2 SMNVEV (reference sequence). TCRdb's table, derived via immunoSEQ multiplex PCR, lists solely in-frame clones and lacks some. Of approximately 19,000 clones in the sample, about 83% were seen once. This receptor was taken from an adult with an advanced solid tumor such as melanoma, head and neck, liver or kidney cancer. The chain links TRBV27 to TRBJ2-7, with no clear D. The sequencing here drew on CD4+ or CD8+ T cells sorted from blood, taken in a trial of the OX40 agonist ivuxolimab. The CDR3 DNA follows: TGTGCCAGCAGTCGCGACTCCTACGAGCAGTACTTC. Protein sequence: CASSRDSYEQYF.